A single sample is the source of the 9 T cell receptor beta chains below, sequenced in a study of neoadjuvant anti-PD-1 for oral cavity cancer. Time point defined: after neoadjuvant nivolumab, at surgical resection. Generated by immunoSEQ multiplex PCR, the TCRdb table keeps only in-frame clones and is missing some. The sample shows tens of thousands of clones, more than 20% of them seen only once. The source material was tumor tissue, sampled after nivolumab (anti-PD-1) treatment. These receptors came from a person between 40 and 79 years old with oral cavity squamous cell carcinoma.

V and J are TRBV7-9 and TRBJ2-7, with unresolved D. Germline V lookup: CDR1 SEHNR, CDR2 FQNEAQ (reference sequence). The CDR3 runs 15 residues. Trimming left V 0 bases short and J 2 bases short, with 11 bases between. DNA of the CDR3: TGTGCCAGCAGCTTAGCGCGTCACAGTACCTACGAGCAGTACTTC. Its translation is CASSLARHSTYEQYF.

This sequence joins TRBV6-5 and TRBJ1-1; D ambiguous. V was pared by 0 bases and J by 3 bases, with 14 bases between. CDR3 length: 16 residues. Looked up from germline, CDR1 is MNHEY and CDR2 is SVGAGI. The CDR3 is CASSYSTRSFHTEAFF. In nucleotides, the CDR3 is TGTGCCAGCAGTTACTCGACCAGGTCTTTTCACACTGAAGCTTTCTTT.

In this sample, this clone turned up a few times. The J gene is TRBJ2-7, the V gene TRBV2, with D uncertain. Trimming removed 6 bases from V and 4 bases from J, with 7 bases in between. Germline CDR1 SNHLY, CDR2 FYNNEI. This CDR3 is built from 11 residues. CDR3 region: CASRDSYEQYF. In nucleotides, the CDR3 is TGTGCCAGCAGGGATAGTTACGAGCAGTACTTC.

The V gene is TRBV15, the J gene TRBJ1-4; tentative D call: TRBD1 (6 bases). V was shortened by 0 bases and J by 3 bases, with 8 bases between the two germline ends. The CDR3 is made up of 15 amino acids. Germline V lookup: CDR1 LNHNV, CDR2 YYDKDF (reference sequence). The CDR3 protein is CATSRERTANEKLFF. The CDR3 coding sequence is TGTGCCACCAGCAGAGAAAGGACAGCTAATGAAAAACTGTTTTTT. Together with reference TRBV15 and TRBJ1-4, the CDR3 gives the full variable domain: DAMVIQNPRYQVTQFGKPVTLSCSQTLNHNVMYWYQQKSSQAPKLLFHYYDKDFNNEADTPDNFQSRRPNTSFCFLDIRSPGLGDTAMYLCATSRERTANEKLFFGSGTQLSVL.

The rearrangement uses TRBV7-2 and TRBJ2-5, with D tentatively TRBD1 (6 bases). Looked up from germline, CDR1 is SGHTA and CDR2 is FQGNSA. The CDR3 totals 17 residues. Deletions cut 2 bases from V and 4 bases from J, with 20 bases between. DNA of the CDR3: TGTGCCAGCAGCTTATCGAGGGGGTCCAGGGTGGTAGAGACCCAGTACTTC. Translation: CASSLSRGSRVVETQYF.

This clone turned up a few times. The chain combines TRBV29-1 with TRBJ1-2; TRBD1 matches 10 bases. Unmatched junction bases numbered 7, after V lost 5 bases and J lost 7 bases. CDR1 and CDR2 (germline): SQVTM, ANQGSEA. CDR3 size: 13 residues. In DNA, the CDR3 is TGCAGCGTTCTAGTGGGGACAGGGGTTGGCTACACCTTC. Its protein is CSVLVGTGVGYTF.

This clone was detected only a few times. This chain connects TRBV15 to TRBJ1-1; the match to TRBD1 covers 7 bases. The V gene end was trimmed by 8 bases and the J gene end by 1 base; junction bases not matched to a gene: 7. The germline CDR1 and CDR2 sequences are LNHNV and YYDKDF (reference sequence). The CDR3 runs 14 residues. The CDR3, as DNA: TGTGCCACCGCCAGGGGGTTCCGGAACACTGAAGCTTTCTTT. Its protein is CATARGFRNTEAFF.

This clone was seen a handful of times. V and J are TRBV6-4 and TRBJ1-5; 7 bases map to TRBD1. Per germline, CDR1 MRHNA and CDR2 SNTAGT. CDR3 size: 14 residues. After removal of 3 bases from V and 3 bases from J, the junction contained 2 bases not matched to a gene. The CDR3 is CASSEQGNNQPQHF. The CDR3, as DNA: TGTGCCAGCAGTGAACAGGGGAACAATCAGCCCCAGCATTTT.

The rearrangement uses TRBV30 and TRBJ2-7, with D possibly matching TRBD2 (7 bases). Germline V lookup: CDR1 GTSNPN, CDR2 SVGIG (reference sequence). This CDR3 is built from 15 residues. The V end was cut by 3 bases, the J end by 0 bases, with 15 bases between. Here the CDR3 DNA reads TGTGCCTGGAGCCCGTGGGGGGGCGACTCCTACGAGCAGTACTTC. Residues: CAWSPWGGDSYEQYF.